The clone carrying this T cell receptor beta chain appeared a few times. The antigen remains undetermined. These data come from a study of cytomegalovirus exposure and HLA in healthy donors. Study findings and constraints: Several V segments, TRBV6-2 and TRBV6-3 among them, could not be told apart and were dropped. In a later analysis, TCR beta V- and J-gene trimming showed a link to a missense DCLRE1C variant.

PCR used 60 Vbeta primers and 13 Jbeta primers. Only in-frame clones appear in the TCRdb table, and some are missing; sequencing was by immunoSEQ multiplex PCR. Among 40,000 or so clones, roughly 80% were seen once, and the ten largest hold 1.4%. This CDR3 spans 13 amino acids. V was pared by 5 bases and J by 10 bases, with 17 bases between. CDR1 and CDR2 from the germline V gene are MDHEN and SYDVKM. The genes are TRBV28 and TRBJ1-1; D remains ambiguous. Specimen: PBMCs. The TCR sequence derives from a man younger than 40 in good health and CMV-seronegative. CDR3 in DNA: TGTGCCAGCAGTCTTCTTTCCTCGTGGGCAGCTTTCTTT. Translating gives CASSLLSSWAAFF.